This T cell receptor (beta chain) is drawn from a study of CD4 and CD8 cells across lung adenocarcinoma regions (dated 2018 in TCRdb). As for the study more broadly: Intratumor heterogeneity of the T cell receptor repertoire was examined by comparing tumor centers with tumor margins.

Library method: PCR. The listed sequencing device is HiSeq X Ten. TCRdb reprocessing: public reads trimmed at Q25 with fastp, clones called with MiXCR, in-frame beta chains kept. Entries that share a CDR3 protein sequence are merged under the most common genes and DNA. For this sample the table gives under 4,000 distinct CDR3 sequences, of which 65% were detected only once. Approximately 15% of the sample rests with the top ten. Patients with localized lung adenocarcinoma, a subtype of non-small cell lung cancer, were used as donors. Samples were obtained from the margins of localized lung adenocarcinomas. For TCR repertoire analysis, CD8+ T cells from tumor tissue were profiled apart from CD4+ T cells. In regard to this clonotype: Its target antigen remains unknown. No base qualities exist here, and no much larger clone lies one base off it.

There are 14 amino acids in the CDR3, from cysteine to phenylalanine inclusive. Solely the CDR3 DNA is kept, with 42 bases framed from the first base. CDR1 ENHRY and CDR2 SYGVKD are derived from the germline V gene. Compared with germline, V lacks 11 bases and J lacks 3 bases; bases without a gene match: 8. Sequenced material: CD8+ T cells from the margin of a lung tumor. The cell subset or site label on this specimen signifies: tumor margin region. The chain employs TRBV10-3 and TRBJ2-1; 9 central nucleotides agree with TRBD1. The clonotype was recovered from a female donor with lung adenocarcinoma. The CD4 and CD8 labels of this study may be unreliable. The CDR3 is CAVHRGQSYNEQFF. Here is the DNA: TGTGCCGTACACAGGGGGCAAAGCTACAATGAGCAGTTCTTC.